The subject of this entry is one T cell receptor (beta chain). Its antigen is unidentified. This CDR3 is built from 13 residues. V was pared by 6 bases and J by 2 bases, with 10 bases between. A J-beta primer mix and a sample-barcoded 5' primer were used in a second PCR of roughly 6 to 12 cycles. TCRdb fed the 5' RACE reads into MiXCR, producing one record per CDR3 protein. The sample carries about 780,000 distinct CDR3 sequences, about half recorded once. Isolation per sample recovered at least 6 million PBMCs. The source of the sample is a study of blood T cells in healthy people across ages. Notes on the study in general: Diversity of TCR beta correlated strongly with naive T cell percentage.

This chain links TRBV12-3 or TRBV12-4 with TRBJ1-1; no clear D gene. Material: blood. The receptor was isolated from an elderly man in good health. DNA for the CDR3: TGTGCCAGCAGCCGGGCCCCAAACACTGAAGCTTTCTTT. Protein sequence: CASSRAPNTEAFF.